What follows are 32 T cell receptor beta chains derived from one specimen sequenced in a study of T cell repertoires in aging, cancer and after chemotherapy. Multiplex touch-down PCR with TRB-A/B primers amplified rearranged V-D-J TRB sequences. TCRdb re-analysed the multiplex PCR reads in MiXCR, keeping a single row per CDR3 protein. The table has a few thousand distinct CDR3 sequences, 30% seen once. TCR beta rearrangements were amplified from peripheral blood genomic DNA. Sequencing was carried out using blood. Receptor source: a human donor with a solid tumor.

This clonotype is labeled as large (0.1 to 1%). The chain combines TRBV7-2 with TRBJ2-7; TRBD2 is a possible D gene (5 bases). CDR3 size: 14 residues. V gave up 5 bases and J gave up 5 bases, with 16 bases separating them. In germline, CDR1 is SGHTA, CDR2 FQGNSA. The DNA for the CDR3 is TGTGCCAGCAGCCTCGGACTTAAACGAGACGAGCAGTACTTC. Translation gives CASSLGLKRDEQYF.

The rearrangement joins TRBV12-3 or TRBV12-4 to TRBJ1-1; D ambiguous. V lost 3 bases and J lost 1, with 6 bases in between. The CDR3 consists of 13 residues. Here the CDR3 reads CASSFEANTEAFF. The CDR3 DNA reads TGTGCCAGCAGTTTTGAGGCGAACACTGAAGCTTTCTTT.

This chain joins TRBV7-9 and TRBJ2-1; D might be TRBD2 (6 bases). CDR1 is SEHNR, CDR2 FQNEAQ, per germline (reference sequence). Trimming left V 2 bases short and J 6 bases short, with 14 bases between. The CDR3 loop spans 15 amino acids. The CDR3 DNA sequence: TGTGCCAGCAGCTTATACGGGAGTATCGGCAATGAGCAGTTCTTC. It yields the protein CASSLYGSIGNEQFF.

V and J are TRBV20-1 and TRBJ2-7; no clear D. The CDR3 totals 13 residues. Germline lookup yields CDR1 DFQATT and CDR2 SNEGSKA (reference sequence). Between the trimmed V and J ends, which lost 1 base and 0 bases, there was a span of 7 bases. In nucleotides, the CDR3 is TGCAGTGCTAGAGGCCCGACCTCCTACGAGCAGTACTTC. As protein: CSARGPTSYEQYF.

The chain has TRBV12-5 and TRBJ2-7; possible D gene TRBD1, 6 bases. The CDR3 loop spans 13 amino acids. Germline CDR1 and CDR2: LGHNT and FRNRAP. Deletions cut 8 bases from V and 3 bases from J, with 14 bases between. The CDR3 sequence is CASTQGNGYEQYF. Written as DNA, the CDR3 is TGTGCTAGTACACAGGGTAACGGCTACGAGCAGTACTTC.

The chain has TRBV28 and TRBJ2-3, with D unresolved. Trimming cost V 1 base and J 6 bases, with 2 bases left between them. CDR1 is MDHEN and CDR2 is SYDVKM in the germline V gene. This CDR3 has 11 amino acids. The CDR3 sequence: CASSLSDTQYF. CDR3 nucleotide sequence: TGTGCCAGCAGTTTATCTGATACGCAGTATTTT.

By sample fraction, this clonotype is medium-sized (0.01 to 0.1%). The chain links TRBV6-1 to TRBJ2-7; 8 nucleotides match TRBD2. Germline values: CDR1 MNHNS, CDR2 SASEGT. V lost 1 base, J lost 5 bases, and 4 bases stayed unmatched. CDR3 length: 14 amino acids. CDR3 coding DNA: TGTGCCAGCAGTGAAGTAGCGGGAAGGGACGAGCAGTACTTC. As protein: CASSEVAGRDEQYF.

This clonotype occurred a few times. The chain links TRBV20-1 to TRBJ2-1, with D possibly TRBD1 on 9 matching bases. V lost 0 bases, J lost 7 bases, and 19 bases lay in between. Germline V gene lookup returns CDR1 DFQATT and CDR2 SNEGSKA (reference sequence). The CDR3 runs 16 residues. The CDR3: CSARDSDSGTGNEQFF. In DNA, the CDR3 is TGCAGTGCTAGAGATTCCGATAGCGGGACAGGGAATGAGCAGTTCTTC.

The chain combines TRBV6-1 with TRBJ1-1, with D possibly being TRBD1 (5 bases). Germline CDR1 MNHNS, CDR2 SASEGT. The CDR3 totals 13 residues. Trimming left V 8 bases short and J 2 bases short, with 12 bases between. In nucleotides, the CDR3 is TGTGCCAGCGGGAGGGGCACTAACACTGAAGCTTTCTTT. Protein product: CASGRGTNTEAFF.

The chain employs TRBV6-2 or TRBV6-3 and TRBJ1-5; tentatively, D is TRBD1 (5 bases). The CDR3 spans 13 residues. Trimming pared 0 bases from V and 5 bases from J, leaving 5 bases between. CDR1 and CDR2 from the germline V gene are MNHEY and SVGEGT. The CDR3 sequence is CASSYSGDQPQHF. The CDR3, as DNA: TGTGCCAGCAGTTACTCGGGGGATCAGCCCCAGCATTTT.

This clonotype qualifies as medium-sized. This chain connects TRBV7-9 to TRBJ1-5; D gene ambiguous. V was shortened by 4 bases and J by 9 bases, with 7 bases between the two germline ends. The CDR3 extends over 11 amino acids. Per germline, CDR1 SEHNR and CDR2 FQNEAQ (reference sequence). The CDR3 sequence is CASSSTGPQHF. DNA for the CDR3: TGTGCCAGCAGCTCAACGGGGCCCCAGCATTTT.

This clonotype is classed as medium-sized. The chain uses TRBV29-1 and TRBJ2-5; D is possibly TRBD1 (5 bases). V was pared by 4 bases and J by 4 bases, with 19 bases between. The CDR3 spans 15 residues. Germline CDR1 is SQVTM and CDR2 is ANQGSEA. As DNA, the CDR3 is TGCAGCGTTGGAAGGGTCCAGGGAAGGTCAGAGACCCAGTACTTC. Its translation is CSVGRVQGRSETQYF. The variable domain in full, with the rest retrieved from reference TRBV29-1 and TRBJ2-5, is SAVISQKPSRDICQRGTSLTIQCQVDSQVTMMFWYRQQPGQSLTLIATANQGSEATYESGFVIDKFPISRPNLTFSTLTVSNMSPEDSSIYLCSVGRVQGRSETQYFGPGTRLLVL.

This chain connects TRBV6-2 or TRBV6-3 to TRBJ1-3; D remains ambiguous. CDR3 length: 15 amino acids. Per the germline V gene, CDR1 is MNHEY and CDR2 is SVGEGT. V dropped 7 bases and J dropped 0 bases, with 13 bases sitting between them. CDR3 coding DNA: TGTGCCAGCACCCGCACCCGGTTCTCTGGAAACACCATATATTTT. As protein: CASTRTRFSGNTIYF.

This clonotype appeared once. V usage is TRBV6-2 or TRBV6-3 and J usage is TRBJ2-4, with D tentatively TRBD1 or TRBD2 (6 bases each). Per germline, CDR1 MNHEY and CDR2 SVGEGT. Trimming removed 4 bases from V and 5 bases from J, with 12 bases in between. There are 14 residues in the CDR3. DNA of the CDR3: TGTGCCAGCAGTTTCAAAAGGGGGGAAAACATTCAGTACTTC. Protein sequence: CASSFKRGENIQYF.

Regarding this clonotype: One junction end disagrees with the germline gene, perhaps due to a read error. V is TRBV20-1 and J is TRBJ1-5; a possible D gene is TRBD1 (5 bases). The CDR3 covers 15 residues. The V gene's germline CDR1 is DFQATT and CDR2 SNEGSKA (reference sequence). The CDR3 DNA sequence: TGCAGTGCTAGAGCGACAGAAGGCAGAAATCAGACCCAGCATTTT. Amino acid sequence: CSARATEGRNQTQHF.

This clonotype is classed as large. V gene TRBV6-5 combines with J gene TRBJ2-7, with 11 nucleotides matching TRBD1. Germline V lookup: CDR1 MNHEY, CDR2 SVGAGI. After removal of 4 bases from V and 3 bases from J, the junction contained 5 bases not matched to a gene. CDR3 length: 15 amino acids. CDR3 sequence (DNA): TGTGCCAGCAGTTCGGGGGGGACAGGGGGCTACGAGCAGTACTTC. Its protein is CASSSGGTGGYEQYF.

This clonotype ranks as medium-sized (0.01 to 0.1%). The chain links TRBV29-1 to TRBJ2-3; D remains unclear. The CDR3 runs 13 residues. The germline gives CDR1 SQVTM, CDR2 ANQGSEA. The V gene lost 4 bases and the J gene lost 2 bases, with 10 bases spanning the gap. The CDR3 sequence is CSVALGYTDTQYF. The CDR3 coding sequence is TGCAGCGTTGCCTTGGGATACACAGATACGCAGTATTTT.

The gene calls are TRBV7-9 and TRBJ1-3; TRBD1 might be the D (6 bases). Germline values: CDR1 SEHNR, CDR2 FQNEAQ (reference sequence). This CDR3 has 14 residues. V lost 5 bases, J lost 0 bases, and 8 bases lay in between. CDR3 sequence (DNA): TGTGCCAGCAGCCCGGACAGCTCTGGAAACACCATATATTTT. This gives the protein CASSPDSSGNTIYF. The full variable domain, completed using reference TRBV7-9 and TRBJ1-3, is DTGVSQNPRHKITKRGQNVTFRCDPISEHNRLYWYRQTLGQGPEFLTYFQNEAQLEKSRLLSDRFSAERPKGSFSTLEIQRTEQGDSAMYLCASSPDSSGNTIYFGEGSWLTVV.

This clonotype was counted only a few times. The genes are TRBV6-6 and TRBJ2-3; 7 positions match TRBD2. V shed 11 bases, J shed 5 bases, and the junction held 16 bases outside the gene matches. CDR1 MNHNY and CDR2 SVGAGI come from the germline V gene (reference sequence). This CDR3 has 15 amino acids. CDR3: CAVAYRGEGQDTQYF. The DNA for the CDR3 is TGTGCCGTCGCGTACAGAGGGGAGGGCCAAGATACGCAGTATTTT.

This sequence joins TRBV12-3 or TRBV12-4 and TRBJ2-3; TRBD1 matches 8 bases. CDR3 size: 17 residues. The ends lost 3 bases at V and 3 bases at J; junction bases unmatched: 11. DNA for the CDR3: TGTGCCAGCAGTTTTGGCACAGCAGGGGGCAGGACAGATACGCAGTATTTT. Protein product: CASSFGTAGGRTDTQYF.

This clonotype is deemed large. The junction and the germline gene differ at one end; a read error may be behind it. V usage is TRBV29-1 and J usage is TRBJ1-2; D remains ambiguous. Germline CDR1 SQVTM, CDR2 ANQGSEA. The CDR3 has 11 residues. The CDR3: CSVEGLYGYTF. The CDR3 bases are TGCAGCGTGGAAGGGCTCTATGGCTACACCTTC.

The chain uses TRBV6-1 and TRBJ2-5; perhaps D is TRBD1 or TRBD2 (5 bases each). This CDR3 spans 14 amino acids. Trimming stripped 5 bases from V and 5 bases from J, with 15 bases between. Germline assignment: CDR1 MNHNS and CDR2 SASEGT. The CDR3 nucleotides are TGTGCCAGCAGTTACCGGGACGAGTTTGAGACCCAGTACTTC. This sequence encodes CASSYRDEFETQYF.

The sample holds a few counts of this clonotype. This rearrangement joins TRBV7-3 to TRBJ2-5; TRBD2 matches 7 bases. V shed 5 bases, J shed 5 bases, and the junction held 8 bases outside the gene matches. Germline V gene data show CDR1 as SGHTA and CDR2 as FQGTGA. The CDR3 extends over 14 amino acids. In DNA, the CDR3 is TGTGCCAGCAGCCCTAGCGGATTTTCGGAGACCCAGTACTTC. This encodes CASSPSGFSETQYF.

Only a few counts were recorded for this clonotype. J is TRBJ2-2 and V is TRBV6-1; D possibly corresponds to TRBD1 (5 bases). Trimming cost V 5 bases and J 6 bases, with 13 bases left between them. The germline V gene has CDR1 MNHNS and CDR2 SASEGT. This CDR3 has 14 amino acids. The chain's CDR3 is CASSILRVPGELFF. CDR3 DNA: TGTGCCAGCAGTATCCTCAGGGTCCCCGGGGAGCTGTTTTTT.

The chain joins TRBV7-9 to TRBJ1-4; 7 bases agree with TRBD1. This CDR3 is built from 18 residues. CDR1 SEHNR and CDR2 FQNEAQ come from the germline V gene (reference sequence). V lost 1 base, J lost 7 bases, and 15 bases stayed unmatched. The chain's CDR3 is CASSLGETGTPGGEKLFF. CDR3 nucleotide sequence: TGTGCCAGCAGCTTAGGGGAAACGGGGACCCCAGGGGGTGAAAAACTGTTTTTT.

This clonotype is classed as large. This chain links TRBV6-5 with TRBJ2-2; D gene uncertain. This CDR3 is built from 14 residues. The V gene lost 5 bases and the J gene lost 5 bases, with 12 bases spanning the gap. Germline V gene sequence: CDR1 MNHEY, CDR2 SVGAGI. The CDR3 here is CASSLIQGTGELFF. CDR3 coding DNA: TGTGCCAGCAGTCTCATACAAGGGACCGGGGAGCTGTTTTTT.

This clonotype is labeled as medium-sized. The J gene is TRBJ1-2, the V gene TRBV5-6; no clear D gene. The V end was cut by 2 bases, the J end by 2 bases, with 7 bases between. Germline V gene lookup returns CDR1 SGHDT and CDR2 YYEEEE. The CDR3 runs 13 residues. This chain's CDR3 is CASSLSGNYGYTF. CDR3 coding DNA: TGTGCCAGCAGCTTATCTGGGAACTATGGCTACACCTTC.

The rearrangement links TRBV27 to TRBJ2-3, with D unresolved. V was clipped by 7 bases and J by 2 bases, with 16 bases between them. The CDR3 is made up of 15 amino acids. Germline lookup yields CDR1 MNHEY and CDR2 SMNVEV (reference sequence). The CDR3 region has the DNA TGTGCCAGCACTCCCTGGGATCGGTCCACAGATACGCAGTATTTT. Translation: CASTPWDRSTDTQYF.

This clonotype is medium-sized in the sample. The chain has TRBV7-2 and TRBJ2-7; D perhaps matches TRBD1 (7 bases). CDR1 SGHTA and CDR2 FQGNSA come from the germline V gene. This CDR3 has 14 amino acids. Between the trimmed V and J ends, which lost 0 bases and 5 bases, there was a span of 11 bases. CDR3 in amino acids: CASSLAEGAHEQYF. Written as DNA, the CDR3 is TGTGCCAGCAGCTTAGCGGAGGGGGCCCACGAGCAGTACTTC.

CDR3 region: CAIREQGSMNTEAFF. The CDR3 nucleotides are TGTGCCATCAGGGAACAGGGGTCGATGAACACTGAAGCTTTCTTT. V is TRBV10-3 and J is TRBJ1-1; 7 bases match TRBD1. V lost 6 bases to trimming and J lost 0 bases; unmatched junction nucleotides: 7. The CDR3 is 15 residues long. Per germline, CDR1 ENHRY and CDR2 SYGVKD.

The V call is TRBV12-3 or TRBV12-4, the J call TRBJ1-2; D gene uncertain. The CDR3 spans 18 residues. With 2 bases removed from V and 0 bases from J, the gap between germline ends came to 19 bases. The CDR3 nucleotides are TGTGCCAGCAGTTTAAAGATGTCGGGCCTTTCACCTAACTATGGCTACACCTTC. Its translation: CASSLKMSGLSPNYGYTF.

This chain links TRBV7-9 with TRBJ1-4; 11 bases line up with TRBD1. CDR1 is SEHNR and CDR2 is FQNEAQ in the germline V gene (reference sequence). The CDR3 loop spans 15 amino acids. Trimming cost V 5 bases and J 3 bases; bases outside gene matches: 2. CDR3 sequence: CASSTGQGANEKLFF. The CDR3 DNA sequence: TGTGCCAGCAGCACGGGACAGGGGGCTAATGAAAAACTGTTTTTT.